This T cell receptor (beta chain) was identified during a study of T cells in Graves' hyperthyroidism and ophthalmopathy. Whole-study context: At the time of initial diagnosis and before any treatment, peripheral blood was collected.

Study-wide findings and caveats: Prediction of ophthalmopathy progression came a median approximately 7 months pre-onset.

Patients having uncontrolled infection, another autoimmune disease, pregnancy or lactation were not included. V shed 7 bases and J shed 6 bases, with 13 bases lying between them. The CDR3 runs to 13 residues. Germline V gene data show CDR1 as MDHEN and CDR2 as SYDVKM. RNA transcripts yielded amplified TCR beta CDR3 regions. Initially, a first-round RT-PCR of the TCR CDR3 employed the HTBI primer set. A single record per CDR3 protein comes from TCRdb applying MiXCR to the multiplex PCR reads. The data hold approximately 610,000 distinct CDR3 sequences, with about 15% observed a single time. This clonotype showed up many times. The antigen is not known.

This receptor was taken from a woman in her 40s with Graves' ophthalmopathy. The chain uses TRBV28 and TRBJ1-5, with a possible D match to TRBD1 (5 bases). The sample consisted of blood. The CDR3 spells CASNERGGQPQHF. The CDR3 bases are TGTGCCAGCAATGAGAGGGGCGGTCAGCCCCAGCATTTT.